This T cell receptor (beta chain) was observed in a study of T cell repertoires in cytomegalovirus infection. Whole-study context: Public TCR beta signatures marked donors with CMV infection and the matching HLA.

About this clonotype itself: Its cognate antigen is unknown.

Germline loops: CDR1 LGHNA, CDR2 YNFKEQ. J gave up 1 base and V 5 bases, and 12 bases lay outside the gene matches. The CDR3 consists of 18 residues. Study-wide findings and caveats: Clonotype analysis showed dominance of the ex vivo response by HLA-C-restricted CMV-specific TCR beta clonotypes.

TCRdb re-called the reads through MiXCR, storing one row per CDR3 protein. The sample shows some 180,000 distinct CDR3 sequences, approximately 20% of them seen only once. The chain links TRBV4-2 to TRBJ2-3, with 10 bases lining up with TRBD2. This TCR was sampled from a human donor in good health (CMV status not recorded). Some clones in this sample may be carry-over from other donors' samples. The sequenced material came from PBMCs. The CDR3 DNA follows: TGTGCCAGCAGCACCGGTGGAGCCGGGACTAGCGGCACAGATACGCAGTATTTT. Its translation is CASSTGGAGTSGTDTQYF.